The T cell receptor beta chain under discussion was sequenced for a study of blood T cells in healthy people across ages. CDR1 is SGHVS and CDR2 is FNYEAQ in the germline V gene. The CDR3 has 15 amino acids. V lost 1 base, J lost 3 bases, and 4 bases stayed unmatched. The donors, aged about 6 to 100, were healthy Caucasians from Russia. Every sample yielded at least 6.5 million isolated PBMCs. Total RNA extracted from each sample amounted to at least 6 micrograms. Together with a sample-barcoded 5' primer, a J-beta primer mix was included in a second PCR lasting roughly 6 to 12 cycles. All cDNA molecules were each tagged by a template-switch adaptor with 12 random nucleotides. MiXCR, applied by TCRdb to the 5' RACE reads, yields one record per CDR3 protein. Counted here are 1.8 million or so distinct CDR3 sequences, about two fifths occurring once; the ten biggest clones make up 23%.

The material sequenced was blood. The chain employs TRBV7-6 and TRBJ2-3; 7 bases line up with TRBD2. This clonotype originated in a human donor in good health. CDR3 DNA sequence: TGTGCCAGCAGCTTAGAAGCGGGGCTAACAGATACGCAGTATTTT. Translation: CASSLEAGLTDTQYF. The whole variable domain, remainder taken from reference TRBV7-6 and TRBJ2-3, is GAGVSQSPRYKVTKRGQDVALRCDPISGHVSLYWYRQALGQGPEFLTYFNYEAQQDKSGLPNDRFSAERPEGSISTLTIQRTEQRDSAMYRCASSLEAGLTDTQYFGPGTRLTVL.